The subject of this entry is one T cell receptor beta chain. Its matching antigen is unknown. Other DNA sequences of this sample code for an identical CDR3. This CDR3 has 13 amino acids. V lost 3 bases to trimming and J lost 1 base, with 6 bases between them. CDR1 is KGHSH, CDR2 LQKENI, per germline. This record belongs to a study of cytomegalovirus exposure and HLA in healthy donors. Whole-study results and caveats: Prior analysis indicated that the majority of TCR beta V segments exhibited productivity approximately 90% or approximately 30% of the time. Later on, an analysis found that several of the most significant clusters appeared to be linked to common viral pathogens, which included parvovirus B19.

PCR amplification relied on 60 Vbeta primers (plus 13 Jbeta primers). Repertoires were generated with immunoSEQ multiplex PCR, while TCRdb's copy carries only in-frame clones and drops some. This sample has around 120,000 clones; under 80% occur once, and the top ten carry 30%. The rearrangement joins TRBV18 to TRBJ2-5; D is unresolved. This sequence originates from a man aged 55-75 years in good health and CMV-seropositive. Sequencing used PBMCs. In DNA form, the CDR3 reads TGTGCCAGCTCACCTTCCAGCCAAGAGACCCAGTACTTC. Its translation: CASSPSSQETQYF. Looking up the rest from reference TRBV18 and TRBJ2-5 gives the full variable domain: NAGVMQNPRHLVRRRGQEARLRCSPMKGHSHVYWYRQLPEEGLKFMVYLQKENIIDESGMPKERFSAEFPKEGPSILRIQQVVRGDSAAYFCASSPSSQETQYFGPGTRLLVL.